This T cell receptor (beta chain) was recovered during a study of identifying expanded T cells in peripheral blood. The protocol was immunoSEQ multiplex PCR, while the TCRdb copy is restricted to in-frame clones and leaves out a portion. The profile shows fewer than 55,000 clones, around 82% of them singletons. This CDR3 has 11 amino acids. Per germline, CDR1 SQVTM and CDR2 ANQGSEA. Between the trimmed V and J ends, which lost 2 bases and 2 bases, there was a span of 1 base. The TCR originated in a person aged 18 to 75 in good health. Sequenced: blood. The chain couples TRBV29-1 to TRBJ2-1; D is ambiguous. CDR3 region: CSVETYNEQFF. The CDR3 bases are TGCAGCGTTGAAACCTACAATGAGCAGTTCTTC.